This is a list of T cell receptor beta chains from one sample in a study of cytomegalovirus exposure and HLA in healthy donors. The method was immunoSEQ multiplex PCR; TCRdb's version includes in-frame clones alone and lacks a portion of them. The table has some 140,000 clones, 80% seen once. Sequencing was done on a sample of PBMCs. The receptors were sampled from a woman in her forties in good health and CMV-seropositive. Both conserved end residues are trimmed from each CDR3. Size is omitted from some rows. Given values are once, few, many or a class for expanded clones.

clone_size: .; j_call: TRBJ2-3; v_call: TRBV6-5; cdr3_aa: ASRPEGGTQY
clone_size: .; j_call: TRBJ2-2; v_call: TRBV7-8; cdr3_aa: ASSFLNTGELF
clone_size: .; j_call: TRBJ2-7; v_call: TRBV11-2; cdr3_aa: ASSSGLAGEVGSYEQY
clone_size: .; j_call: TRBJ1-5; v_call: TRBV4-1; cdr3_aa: ASSHADRGDQPQH
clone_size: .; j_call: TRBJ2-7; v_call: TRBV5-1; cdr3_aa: ASSPSGGLQYEQY
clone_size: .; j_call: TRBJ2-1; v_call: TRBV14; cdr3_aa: ASSQVHLTSGRRNEQF
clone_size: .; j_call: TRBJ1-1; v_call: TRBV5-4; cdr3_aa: ASSFGGQPDEEAF
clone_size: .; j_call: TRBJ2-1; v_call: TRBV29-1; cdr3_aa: SVVAGGDNEQF
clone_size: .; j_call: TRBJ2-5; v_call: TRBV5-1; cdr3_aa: ASSSTAKGETQY
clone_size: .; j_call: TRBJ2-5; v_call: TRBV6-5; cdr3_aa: ASKAGGPQETQY
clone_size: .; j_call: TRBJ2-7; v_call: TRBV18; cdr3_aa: ASSSNPQGPAITYEQY
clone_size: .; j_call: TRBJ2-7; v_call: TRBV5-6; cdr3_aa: ASSLAGAHIYEQY
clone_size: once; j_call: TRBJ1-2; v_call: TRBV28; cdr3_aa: ASSSGANRLYGYT
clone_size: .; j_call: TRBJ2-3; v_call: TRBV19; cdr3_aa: ASRDSMKSTDTQY
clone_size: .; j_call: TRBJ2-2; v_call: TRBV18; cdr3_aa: ASSPQGSGELF
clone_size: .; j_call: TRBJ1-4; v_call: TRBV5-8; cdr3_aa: ASTVPGTGGASLF
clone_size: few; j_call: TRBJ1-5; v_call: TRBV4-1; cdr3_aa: ASSLADRVSNQPQH
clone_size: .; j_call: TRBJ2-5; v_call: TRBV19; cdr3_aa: ASSRRQETQY
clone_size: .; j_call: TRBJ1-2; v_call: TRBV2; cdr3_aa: ASSSTGTYGYT
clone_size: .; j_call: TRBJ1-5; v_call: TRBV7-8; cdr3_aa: ASSFQGNQPQH
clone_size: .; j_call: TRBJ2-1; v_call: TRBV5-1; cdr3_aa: ASSYDSGNEQF
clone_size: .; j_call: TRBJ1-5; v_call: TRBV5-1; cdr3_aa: ASKPGIDNQPQH
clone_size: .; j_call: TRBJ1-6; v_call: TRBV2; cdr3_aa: ASRGAAGQNSPLH
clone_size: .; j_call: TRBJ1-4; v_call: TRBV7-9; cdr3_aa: ASSYRGRTNEKLF
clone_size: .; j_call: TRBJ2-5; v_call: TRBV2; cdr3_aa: ATKDRGDGEQY
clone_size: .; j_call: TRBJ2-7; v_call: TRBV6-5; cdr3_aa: ASSYSPGAGEQY